What follows describes a single T cell receptor beta chain. Trimming removed 4 bases at V and 7 bases at J, with 13 bases between. The CDR3 sequence is 13 residues long. Germline V gives CDR1 ENHRY, CDR2 SYGVKD. The data originate from a study of cytomegalovirus exposure and HLA in healthy donors. With 60 Vbeta and 13 Jbeta primers, the PCR was carried out. Measured with immunoSEQ multiplex PCR; TCRdb has only the in-frame clones, and not every one. Of 90,000 or so clones listed, under 80% are singletons. The clonotype comes from a man aged 25-40 years in good health and CMV-seropositive. This rearrangement joins TRBV10-3 to TRBJ1-1; a weak D match, TRBD1 (6 bases). The sequenced material came from PBMCs. CDR3 sequence reads: CAISVYSDSEAFF. The CDR3 DNA is TGTGCCATCAGTGTCTATTCGGACAGTGAAGCTTTCTTT.